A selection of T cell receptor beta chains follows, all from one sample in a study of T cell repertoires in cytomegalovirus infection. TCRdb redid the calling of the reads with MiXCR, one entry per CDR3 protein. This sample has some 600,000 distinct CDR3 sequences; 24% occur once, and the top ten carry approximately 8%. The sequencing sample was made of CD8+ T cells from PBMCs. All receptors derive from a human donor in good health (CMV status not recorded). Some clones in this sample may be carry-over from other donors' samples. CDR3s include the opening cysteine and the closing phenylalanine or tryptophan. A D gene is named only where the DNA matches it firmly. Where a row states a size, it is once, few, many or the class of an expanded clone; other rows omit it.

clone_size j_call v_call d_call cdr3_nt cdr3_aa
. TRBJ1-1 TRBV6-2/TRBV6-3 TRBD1 TGTGCCACGAAGGGGGCAGACTATATGAACACTGAAGCTTTCTTT CATKGADYMNTEAFF
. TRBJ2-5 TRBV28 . TGTGCCAGCAGTTTTCGACAGACATACCAAGAGACCCAGTACTTC CASSFRQTYQETQYF
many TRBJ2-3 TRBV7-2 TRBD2 TGTGCCAGCAGCTTATACGGGGGGGCGAAAGATACGCAGTATTTT CASSLYGGAKDTQYF
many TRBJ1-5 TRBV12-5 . TGTGCTAGTGGTCTCCCGACAGATAATAGCAATCAGCCCCAGCATTTT CASGLPTDNSNQPQHF
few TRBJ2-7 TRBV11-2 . TGTGCCAGCAGCTCGACGATCTCCTACGAGCAGTACTTC CASSSTISYEQYF
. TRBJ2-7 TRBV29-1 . TGCAGCGTTGGAGTCGCCTACGAGCAGTACTTC CSVGVAYEQYF
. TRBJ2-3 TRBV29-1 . TGCAGCGTTGAAGGGTCCAGGGGTACAGATACGCAGTATTTT CSVEGSRGTDTQYF
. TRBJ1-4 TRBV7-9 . TGTGCCAGCAGCCCCCGGGAGGGCCGGGGTAAGGAAAAACTGTTTTTT CASSPREGRGKEKLFF
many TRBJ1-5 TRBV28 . TGTGCCAGCAGCCGCCTAAGGGGGGGAAGCAATCAGCCCCAGCATTTT CASSRLRGGSNQPQHF
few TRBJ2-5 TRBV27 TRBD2 TGTGCCAGCAGTTTGGCTAGCGGGGCCCCCGAGACCCAGTACTTC CASSLASGAPETQYF
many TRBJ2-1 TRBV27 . TGTGCCAGCAGTCAGTGGGTTGACCAGCCGACGTTCTTC CASSQWVDQPTFF
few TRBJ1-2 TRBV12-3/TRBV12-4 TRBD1 TGTGCCAGCAGCCCCTCAGTGGTCCAGGGGGCATATGGCTACACCTTC CASSPSVVQGAYGYTF
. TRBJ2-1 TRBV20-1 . TGCAGTTACAGGGCCTACAATGAGCAGTTCTTC CSYRAYNEQFF
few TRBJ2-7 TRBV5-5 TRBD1 TGTGCCAGCAGCTTAGGACAGGAGCCCCTCTACGAGCAGTACTTC CASSLGQEPLYEQYF
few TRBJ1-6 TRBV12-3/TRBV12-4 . TGTGCCAGCAGTCCACGGGGATATAATTCACCCCTCCACTTT CASSPRGYNSPLHF
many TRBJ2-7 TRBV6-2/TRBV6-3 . TGTGCCAGCAGTTACTCAGGGGCCTCCTACGAGCAGTACTTC CASSYSGASYEQYF
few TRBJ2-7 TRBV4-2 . TGTGCCAGCAGCCAAGATACCACCTACGAGCAGTACTTC CASSQDTTYEQYF
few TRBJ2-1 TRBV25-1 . TGTGCCAGCAGTGAATGGGAGAATGAGCAGTTCTTC CASSEWENEQFF
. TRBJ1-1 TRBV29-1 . TGCAGCGTTGAAGAGACAGTGGGTTTGGGCACTGAAGCTTTCTTT CSVEETVGLGTEAFF
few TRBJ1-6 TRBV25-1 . TGTGCCAGCAGTGAATATTTTGGGGATAATTCACCCCTCCACTTT CASSEYFGDNSPLHF
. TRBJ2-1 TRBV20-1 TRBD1 TGCAGTGCTAGAATGGTAGGGGGCCATGAGCAGTTCTTC CSARMVGGHEQFF
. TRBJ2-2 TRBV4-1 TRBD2 TGCGCCAGCAGCCAAGATTCGGGGGGCACCGGGGAGCTGTTTTTT CASSQDSGGTGELFF
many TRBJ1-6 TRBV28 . TGTGCCAGCAGTCCCTTAGGGACGGACGGGCGGGGGCCCCTCCACTTT CASSPLGTDGRGPLHF
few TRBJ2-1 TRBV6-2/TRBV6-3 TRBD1 TGTGCCAGCAGCTCTGGACAGGGAGAAAACAATGAGCAGTTCTTC CASSSGQGENNEQFF
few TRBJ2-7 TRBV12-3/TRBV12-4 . TGTGCCAGCAGTTTTTCTTCCCTCCCGGGACAGCAGTACTTC CASSFSSLPGQQYF
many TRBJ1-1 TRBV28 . TGTGCCAGCAGTAGGGGGGTCACTGAAGCTTTCTTT CASSRGVTEAFF
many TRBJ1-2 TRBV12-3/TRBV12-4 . TGTGCCAGCAGCCCGGGCCGATTGTGGGGCTACACCTTC CASSPGRLWGYTF
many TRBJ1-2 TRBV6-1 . TGTGCCAGCAGTTCCTTGGGACCGGCCTATGGCTACACCTTC CASSSLGPAYGYTF
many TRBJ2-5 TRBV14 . TGTGCCAGCAGCGGAGATAGCGGCCTGAGGTGGGAGACCCAGTACTTC CASSGDSGLRWETQYF
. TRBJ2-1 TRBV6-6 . TGTGCCAGCTGCAAATGGGGGGACAATGAGCAGTTCTTC CASCKWGDNEQFF
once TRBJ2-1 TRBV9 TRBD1 TGTGCCAGCAGCGGGACAGGCGCCACCTACAATGAGCAGTTCTTC CASSGTGATYNEQFF
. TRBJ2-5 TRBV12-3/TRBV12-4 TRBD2 TGTGCCAGCAGATCCGGACTAGCGCAAGAGACCCTGTACTTC CASRSGLAQETLYF
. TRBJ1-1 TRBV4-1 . TGCGCCAGCAGCCAAGATGACCAGTCCCTAAAAGGGAACACTGAAGCTTTCTTT CASSQDDQSLKGNTEAFF
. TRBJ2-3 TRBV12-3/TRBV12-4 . TGTGCCAGCAGTTTAGGGGTCACAGTATCTCGAGGGGTCTTCGCAGATACGCAGTATTTT CASSLGVTVSRGVFADTQYF
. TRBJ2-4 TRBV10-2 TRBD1 TGCGCCAACACCACAGGGGGCGAAATCAAAAACATTCAGTACTTC CANTTGGEIKNIQYF
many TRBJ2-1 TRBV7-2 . TGTGCCAGCAGCACAACTGGTAGTAGCTCCTACAATGAGCAGTTCTTC CASSTTGSSSYNEQFF
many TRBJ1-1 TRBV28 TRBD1 TGTGCCAGCAGTTTCTCCCGGACAGGCGGGGTCACTGAAGCTTTCTTT CASSFSRTGGVTEAFF